This T cell receptor beta chain was recorded in a study of blood T cell repertoires in COVID-19. Turning to the study itself: Material from acute and convalescent COVID-19 was sourced from the United States, Italy and Spain.

This clone was recorded once. In the original workflow: Reference gene primers were amplified, and this amplification served to estimate nucleated cell counts. Produced via immunoSEQ multiplex PCR; TCRdb's table is partial and in-frame only. V, J and clone size are taken as reported in that table, and D and trimming were inferred from the DNA itself. In the table there are roughly 340,000 clones, around 87% of which are singletons. The CDR3 sequence is 16 residues long. The V segment lost 6 bases and the J segment 5 bases; nucleotides outside the gene matches: 6. CDR1 and CDR2 (germline): MGHDK, SYGVNS.

The chain uses TRBV25-1 and TRBJ2-1, with TRBD2 matching over 14 bases. The sequenced sample consisted of PBMCs or T cells enriched from blood (not recorded which). The receptor comes from a man aged 40-55 years in a cohort exposed to, infected with or recovered from COVID-19 (not recorded which). The CDR3 reads CASSRRGLAGDNEQFF. The CDR3 coding sequence is TGTGCCAGCAGCCGACGGGGACTAGCGGGAGACAATGAGCAGTTCTTC.